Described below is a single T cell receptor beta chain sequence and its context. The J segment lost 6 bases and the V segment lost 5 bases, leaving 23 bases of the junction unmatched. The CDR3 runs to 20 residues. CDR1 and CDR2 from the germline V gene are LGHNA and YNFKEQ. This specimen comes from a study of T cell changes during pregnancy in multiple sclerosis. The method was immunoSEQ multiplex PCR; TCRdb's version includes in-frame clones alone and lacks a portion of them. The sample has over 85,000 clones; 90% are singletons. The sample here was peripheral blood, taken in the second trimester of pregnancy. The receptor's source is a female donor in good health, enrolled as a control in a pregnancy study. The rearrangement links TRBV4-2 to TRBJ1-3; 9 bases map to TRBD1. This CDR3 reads CASSVYSGTGILTGENTIYF. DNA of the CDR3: TGTGCCAGCAGCGTATATTCCGGGACAGGGATTTTAACTGGTGAAAACACCATATATTTT.